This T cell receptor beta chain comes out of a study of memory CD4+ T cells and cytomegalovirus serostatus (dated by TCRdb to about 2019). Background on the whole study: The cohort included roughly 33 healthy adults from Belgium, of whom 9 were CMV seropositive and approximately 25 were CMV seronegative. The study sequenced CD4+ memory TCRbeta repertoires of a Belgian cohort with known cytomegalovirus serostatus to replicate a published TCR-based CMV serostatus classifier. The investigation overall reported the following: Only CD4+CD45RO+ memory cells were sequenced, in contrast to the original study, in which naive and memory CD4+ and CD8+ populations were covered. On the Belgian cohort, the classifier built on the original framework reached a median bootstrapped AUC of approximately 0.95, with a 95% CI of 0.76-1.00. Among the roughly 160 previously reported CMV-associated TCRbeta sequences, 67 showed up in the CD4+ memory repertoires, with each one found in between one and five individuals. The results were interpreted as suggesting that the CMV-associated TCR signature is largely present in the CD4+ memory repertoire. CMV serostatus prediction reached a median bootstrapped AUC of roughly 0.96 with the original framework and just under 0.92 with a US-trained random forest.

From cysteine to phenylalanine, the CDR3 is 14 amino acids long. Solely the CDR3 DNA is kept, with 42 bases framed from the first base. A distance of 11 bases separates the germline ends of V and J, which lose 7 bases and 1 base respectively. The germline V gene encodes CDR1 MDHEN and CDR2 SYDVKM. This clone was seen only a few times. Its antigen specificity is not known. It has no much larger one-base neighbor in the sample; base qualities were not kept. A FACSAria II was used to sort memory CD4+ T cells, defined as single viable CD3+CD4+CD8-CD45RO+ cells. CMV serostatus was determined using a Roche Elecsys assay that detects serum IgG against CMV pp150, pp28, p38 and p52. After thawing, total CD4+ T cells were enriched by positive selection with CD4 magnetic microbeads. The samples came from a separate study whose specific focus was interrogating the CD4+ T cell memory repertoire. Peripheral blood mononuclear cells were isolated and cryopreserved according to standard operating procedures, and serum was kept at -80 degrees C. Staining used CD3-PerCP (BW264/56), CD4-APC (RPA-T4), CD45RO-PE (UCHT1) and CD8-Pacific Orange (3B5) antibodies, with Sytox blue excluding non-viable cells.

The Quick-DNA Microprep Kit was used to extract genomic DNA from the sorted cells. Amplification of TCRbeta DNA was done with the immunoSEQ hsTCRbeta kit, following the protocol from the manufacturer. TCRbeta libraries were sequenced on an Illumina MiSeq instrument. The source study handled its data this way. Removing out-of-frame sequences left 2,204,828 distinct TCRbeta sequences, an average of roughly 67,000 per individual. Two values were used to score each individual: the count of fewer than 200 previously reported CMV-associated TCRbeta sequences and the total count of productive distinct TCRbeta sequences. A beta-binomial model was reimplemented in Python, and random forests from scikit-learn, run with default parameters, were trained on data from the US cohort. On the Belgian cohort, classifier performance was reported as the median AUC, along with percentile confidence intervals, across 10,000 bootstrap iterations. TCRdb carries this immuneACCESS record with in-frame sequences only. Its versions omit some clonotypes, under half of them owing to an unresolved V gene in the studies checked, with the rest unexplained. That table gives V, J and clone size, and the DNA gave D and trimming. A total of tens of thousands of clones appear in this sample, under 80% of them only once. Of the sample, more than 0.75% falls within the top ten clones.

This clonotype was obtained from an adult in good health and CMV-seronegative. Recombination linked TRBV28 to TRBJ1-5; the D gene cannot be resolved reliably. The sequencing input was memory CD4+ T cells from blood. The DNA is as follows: TGTGCCAGCACCATGCTGGGGAGCAATCAGCCCCAGCATTTT. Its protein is CASTMLGSNQPQHF. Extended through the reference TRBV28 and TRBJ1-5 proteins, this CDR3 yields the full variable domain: DVKVTQSSRYLVKRTGEKVFLECVQDMDHENMFWYRQDPGLGLRLIYFSYDVKMKEKGDIPEGYSVSREKKERFSLILESASTNQTSMYLCASTMLGSNQPQHFGDGTRLSIL.